This TCR beta chain was identified during a study of T cell repertoires in cytomegalovirus infection. At the level of the study: Indications came from public TCR beta signatures; they pointed to CMV infection and to a matching HLA type.

TCRdb re-analysed the reads in MiXCR, keeping a single row per CDR3 protein. The top ten clones hold 15% to 20% of a sample with roughly 700,000 distinct CDR3 sequences, around 35% of them seen once. Broader study findings: CMV-specific TCR beta clonotypes restricted by HLA-C dominated the ex vivo response. The cumulative frequency of public TCR beta families identified carriers of CMV plus the relevant HLA.

Concerning this clonotype itself: What it binds is unknown.

The starting material was cultured PBMCs, obtained from culture after CMV antigen stimulation. This TCR was sampled from a human donor in good health (CMV status not recorded). Some clones in this sample may be carry-over from other donors' samples.

In DNA form, the CDR3 reads TGCAGTGCTAGACGCACCGGGACTAGGTCAGATACGCAGTATTTT. It is translated as CSARRTGTRSDTQYF. The chain recombines TRBV20-1 with TRBJ2-3; 8 positions agree with TRBD2. Germline V gene lookup returns CDR1 DFQATT and CDR2 SNEGSKA (reference sequence). The CDR3 is 15 residues long. J gave up 4 bases and V 2 bases, and 8 bases lay outside the gene matches.